The 20 T cell receptor beta chains presented below share a single source sample, sequenced in a study of blood T cell repertoires in COVID-19. Clones were sequenced by immunoSEQ multiplex PCR, and TCRdb holds only the in-frame ones, with some missing. The data show 250,000 or so clones, over 70% seen once. Input material: PBMCs or T cells enriched from blood (not recorded which). The receptor source for this set is a woman in her thirties or forties who had been exposed to COVID-19.

The chain couples TRBV12-3 or TRBV12-4 to TRBJ2-2; possibly TRBD1 for D (5 bases). This CDR3 has 12 amino acids. Trimming took off 3 bases at V and 9 bases at J, with 8 bases between the two ends. CDR3 amino acids: CASSLSGRELFF. Written as DNA, the CDR3 is TGTGCCAGCAGTTTGTCAGGGCGGGAGCTGTTTTTT.

V and J are TRBV4-2 and TRBJ1-2; the D is unclear. Germline V gene lookup returns CDR1 LGHNA and CDR2 YNFKEQ. CDR3 size: 16 residues. Trimming removed 0 bases at V and 4 bases at J, with 15 bases between. The CDR3 protein is CASSQDLGALGYGYTF. DNA for the CDR3: TGTGCCAGCAGCCAAGATTTGGGAGCCCTAGGCTATGGCTACACCTTC.

The chain couples TRBV7-2 to TRBJ1-4; possible D gene TRBD1, 6 bases. The CDR3 spans 14 residues. From germline, CDR1 is SGHTA and CDR2 FQGNSA. Trimming took 5 bases from V and 7 from J, leaving 14 bases between them. The CDR3 reads CASSARTDREKLFF. DNA of the CDR3: TGTGCCAGCAGCGCCCGGACAGACCGTGAAAAACTGTTTTTT.

The gene calls are TRBV24-1 and TRBJ2-3; 8 nucleotides align to TRBD2. The trim removed 0 bases at V and 2 bases at J, leaving 3 bases unmatched. The CDR3 totals 16 residues. Germline values: CDR1 KGHDR, CDR2 SFDVKD. CDR3 sequence: CATSDLTGGDTDTQYF. CDR3 coding DNA: TGTGCCACCAGTGATTTGACGGGAGGGGACACAGATACGCAGTATTTT.

This sequence joins TRBV12-3 or TRBV12-4 and TRBJ1-5; D is uncertain. The CDR3 extends over 12 amino acids. The V end was cut by 6 bases, the J end by 2 bases, with 5 bases between. CDR3 region: CASSGGNQPQHF. CDR3 DNA sequence: TGTGCCAGCAGCGGAGGCAATCAGCCCCAGCATTTT.

The rearrangement joins TRBV5-1 to TRBJ1-2, with TRBD1 matching over 8 bases. The CDR3 is made up of 17 amino acids. Germline assignment: CDR1 SGHRS and CDR2 YFSETQ. V trimming: 2 bases; J trimming: 6 bases; junction bases outside the gene matches: 15. In nucleotides, the CDR3 is TGCGCCAGCAGCTTTTCAGGGGGCGGAAGGGAGCTTGATGGCTACACCTTC. This codes for CASSFSGGGRELDGYTF.

The chain links TRBV24-1 to TRBJ1-5; 8 bases line up with TRBD1. Germline CDR1 and CDR2: KGHDR and SFDVKD. V shed 9 bases, J shed 7 bases, and the junction held 7 bases outside the gene matches. The CDR3 totals 13 residues. CDR3 protein: CATEDRDEQPQHF. In DNA form, the CDR3 reads TGTGCCACCGAGGACAGGGATGAACAGCCCCAGCATTTT.

CDR3 DNA sequence: TGTGCCAGCAGCACGACAGGGGGCCCTCCTAATGAAAAACTGTTTTTT. Amino acids: CASSTTGGPPNEKLFF. The chain uses TRBV5-6 and TRBJ1-4; 10 nucleotides agree with TRBD1. The germline V gene has CDR1 SGHDT and CDR2 YYEEEE. Trimming cost V 4 bases and J 3 bases; bases outside gene matches: 6. CDR3 length equals 16 residues.

A single count supports this clone. This sequence joins TRBV9 and TRBJ2-4, with D perhaps TRBD2 (6 bases). Trimming pared 3 bases from V and 9 bases from J, leaving 16 bases between. The CDR3 covers 14 residues. The V gene's germline CDR1 is SGDLS and CDR2 YYNGEE. The CDR3 bases are TGTGCCAGCAGCGAGGACGGGACTGGGGGCATTCAGTACTTC. This translates into CASSEDGTGGIQYF.

V is TRBV12-3 or TRBV12-4 and J is TRBJ1-2; D gene unclear. The V and J ends lost 3 bases and 5 bases respectively, with 7 bases between them. The CDR3 totals 12 residues. The DNA for the CDR3 is TGTGCCAGCAGTTTTGGAGCTTATGGCTACACCTTC. It codes for CASSFGAYGYTF.

This chain joins TRBV7-2 and TRBJ1-4; a possible D gene is TRBD1 (5 bases). The CDR3 is 16 residues long. Germline CDR1 and CDR2: SGHTA and FQGNSA. Trimming stripped 8 bases from V and 3 bases from J, with 19 bases between. The CDR3 nucleotides read TGTGCCAGCCGACGGGGAGGGGCTGCGTCTAATGAAAAACTGTTTTTT. Translating it yields CASRRGGAASNEKLFF.

This clone came up a few times. CDR3 nucleotide sequence: TGTGCCAGCACCCAAACACAGGGGGCGAGCTCCTACAATGAGCAGTTCTTC. It translates to CASTQTQGASSYNEQFF. The gene calls are TRBV28 and TRBJ2-1; 9 bases match TRBD1. This CDR3 has 17 amino acids. V was clipped by 7 bases and J by 0 bases; unmatched bases: 10. Germline V gives CDR1 MDHEN, CDR2 SYDVKM.

The V and J genes are TRBV27 and TRBJ2-2; weak D call: TRBD2 (6 bases). The CDR3 runs to 12 residues. V was pared by 7 bases and J by 6 bases, with 9 bases between. Germline assignment: CDR1 MNHEY and CDR2 SMNVEV (reference sequence). The CDR3 here is CASNGGAGELFF. The DNA of the CDR3 is TGTGCCAGCAACGGAGGGGCCGGGGAGCTGTTTTTT.

The chain recombines TRBV5-5 with TRBJ1-6; unclear D gene. Trimming shortened V by 3 bases and J by 7 bases, and 14 bases separated the two germline ends. Per germline, CDR1 SGHKS and CDR2 YYEKEE (reference sequence). The CDR3 totals 15 residues. The CDR3 DNA reads TGTGCCAGCAGCTCCGACATACCGGCGAATTCACCCCTCCACTTT. Translation: CASSSDIPANSPLHF.

V gene TRBV6-1 combines with J gene TRBJ1-1, with D unresolved. The CDR3 is 14 residues long. Germline V gene sequence: CDR1 MNHNS, CDR2 SASEGT. Between the trimmed V and J ends, which lost 3 bases and 4 bases, there was a span of 12 bases. CDR3 region: CASSDPGRRTEAFF. In nucleotides, the CDR3 is TGTGCCAGCAGTGACCCGGGGAGGCGCACTGAAGCTTTCTTT.

The chain uses TRBV7-2 and TRBJ2-2, with a possible D match to TRBD1 (5 bases). V was cut by 3 bases and J by 1 base, with 12 bases left in between. This CDR3 spans 16 amino acids. Germline CDR1 and CDR2: SGHTA and FQGNSA. In DNA form, the CDR3 reads TGTGCCAGCAGCTTCGTTGGGGCAGGGAACACCGGGGAGCTGTTTTTT. The encoded protein is CASSFVGAGNTGELFF.

The chain combines TRBV6-1 with TRBJ1-6, with D hard to call. The germline CDR1 and CDR2 sequences are MNHNS and SASEGT. The CDR3 runs to 14 residues. Trimming stripped 1 base from V and 7 bases from J, with 8 bases between. The CDR3 region is CASSEDTQNSPLHF. The CDR3 bases are TGTGCCAGCAGTGAAGACACACAGAATTCACCCCTCCACTTT.

This chain connects TRBV5-6 to TRBJ2-1; a possible D gene is TRBD2 (5 bases). This CDR3 contains 12 residues. The V gene's germline CDR1 is SGHDT and CDR2 YYEEEE. Trimming shortened V by 4 bases and J by 9 bases, and 11 bases separated the two germline ends. The CDR3 reads CASSPGVGEQFF. Here the CDR3 DNA reads TGTGCCAGCAGCCCCGGGGTGGGTGAGCAGTTCTTC.

This chain connects TRBV28 to TRBJ1-1; the D gene is possibly TRBD1 (6 bases). V was cut by 5 bases and J by 0 bases, with 13 bases left in between. This CDR3 contains 15 residues. The germline gives CDR1 MDHEN, CDR2 SYDVKM. CDR3 loop: CASSARTVMNTEAFF. CDR3 in DNA: TGTGCCAGCAGTGCCAGGACAGTCATGAACACTGAAGCTTTCTTT. The full variable domain, with the rest looked up from reference TRBV28 and TRBJ1-1, is DVKVTQSSRYLVKRTGEKVFLECVQDMDHENMFWYRQDPGLGLRLIYFSYDVKMKEKGDIPEGYSVSREKKERFSLILESASTNQTSMYLCASSARTVMNTEAFFGQGTRLTVV.

This sequence joins TRBV7-3 and TRBJ1-1; 8 nucleotides align to TRBD1. The junction had 7 bases not matched to a gene; V was cut back by 1 base and J by 6 bases. The CDR3 has 15 residues. Germline V lookup: CDR1 SGHTA, CDR2 FQGTGA. CDR3 in amino acids: CASSLIGQGAAEAFF. The DNA of the CDR3 is TGTGCCAGCAGCTTAATAGGGCAGGGGGCTGCTGAAGCTTTCTTT.